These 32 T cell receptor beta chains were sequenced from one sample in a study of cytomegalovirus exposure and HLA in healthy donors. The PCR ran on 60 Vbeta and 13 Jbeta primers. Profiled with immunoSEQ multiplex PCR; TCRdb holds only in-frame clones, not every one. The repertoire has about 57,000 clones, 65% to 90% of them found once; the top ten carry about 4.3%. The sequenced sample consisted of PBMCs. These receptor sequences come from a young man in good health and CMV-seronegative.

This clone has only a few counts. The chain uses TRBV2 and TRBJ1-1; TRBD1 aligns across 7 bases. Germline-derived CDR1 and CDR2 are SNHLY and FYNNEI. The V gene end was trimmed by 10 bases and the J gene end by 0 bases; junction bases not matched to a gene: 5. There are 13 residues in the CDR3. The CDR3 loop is CATRGTVNTEAFF. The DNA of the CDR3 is TGTGCCACCAGGGGGACTGTGAACACTGAAGCTTTCTTT.

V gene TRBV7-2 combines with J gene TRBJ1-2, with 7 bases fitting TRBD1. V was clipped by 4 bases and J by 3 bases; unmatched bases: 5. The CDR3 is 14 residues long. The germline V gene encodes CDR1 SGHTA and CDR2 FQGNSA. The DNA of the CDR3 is TGTGCCAGCAGCTCAAGGGACAGCCACTATGGCTACACCTTC. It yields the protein CASSSRDSHYGYTF.

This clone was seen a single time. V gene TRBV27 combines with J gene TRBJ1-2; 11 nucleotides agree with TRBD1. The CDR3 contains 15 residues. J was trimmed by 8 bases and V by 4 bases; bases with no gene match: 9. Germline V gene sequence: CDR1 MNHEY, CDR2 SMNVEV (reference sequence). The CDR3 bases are TGTGCCAGCAGTTCACTGGACAGGGGGCGGGAGGGCTACACCTTC. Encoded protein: CASSSLDRGREGYTF.

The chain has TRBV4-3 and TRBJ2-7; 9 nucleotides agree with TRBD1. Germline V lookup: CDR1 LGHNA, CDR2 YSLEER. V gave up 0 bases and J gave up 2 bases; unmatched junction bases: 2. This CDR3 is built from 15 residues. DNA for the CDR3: TGCGCCAGCAGCCAAGAGGGGACAGGGACCTACGAGCAGTACTTC. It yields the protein CASSQEGTGTYEQYF.

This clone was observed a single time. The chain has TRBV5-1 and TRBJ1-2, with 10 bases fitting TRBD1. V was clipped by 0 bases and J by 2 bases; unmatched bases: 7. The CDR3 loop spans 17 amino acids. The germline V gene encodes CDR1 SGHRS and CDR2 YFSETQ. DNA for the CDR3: TGCGCCAGCAGCTTGGAATTCCCGGGACAGGGGAACTATGGCTACACCTTC. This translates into CASSLEFPGQGNYGYTF.

CDR3 sequence: CASSPARGRDYEQYF. CDR3 nucleotides: TGCGCCAGCAGCCCCGCCCGGGGAAGAGACTACGAGCAGTACTTC. This chain uses TRBV4-1 with TRBJ2-7, with D maybe TRBD2 (5 bases). The germline V gene encodes CDR1 MGHRA and CDR2 YSYEKL. The germline V and J ends were trimmed by 4 bases and 3 bases, with 16 bases remaining between them. CDR3 size: 15 residues.

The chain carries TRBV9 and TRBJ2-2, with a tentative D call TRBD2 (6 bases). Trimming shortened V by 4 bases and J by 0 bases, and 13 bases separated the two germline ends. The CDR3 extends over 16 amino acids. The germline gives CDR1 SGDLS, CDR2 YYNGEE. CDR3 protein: CASSPQGRPNTGELFF. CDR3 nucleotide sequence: TGTGCCAGCAGCCCACAAGGGAGGCCGAACACCGGGGAGCTGTTTTTT. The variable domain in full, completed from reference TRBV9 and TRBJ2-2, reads DSGVTQTPKHLITATGQRVTLRCSPRSGDLSVYWYQQSLDQGLQFLIQYYNGEERAKGNILERFSAQQFPDLHSELNLSSLELGDSALYFCASSPQGRPNTGELFFGEGSRLTVL.

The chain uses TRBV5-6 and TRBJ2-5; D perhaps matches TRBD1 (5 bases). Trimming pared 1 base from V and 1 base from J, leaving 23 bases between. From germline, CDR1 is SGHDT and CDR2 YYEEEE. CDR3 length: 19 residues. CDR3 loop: CASSLYWQGFGPRQETQYF. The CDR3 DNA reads TGTGCCAGCAGCTTGTACTGGCAGGGATTTGGGCCACGCCAAGAGACCCAGTACTTC.

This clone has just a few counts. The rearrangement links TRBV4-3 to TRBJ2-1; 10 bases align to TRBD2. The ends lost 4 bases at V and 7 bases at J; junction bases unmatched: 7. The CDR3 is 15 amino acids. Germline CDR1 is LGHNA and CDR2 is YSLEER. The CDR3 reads CASSRLAGVGNEQFF. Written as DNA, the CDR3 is TGCGCCAGCAGCCGGCTAGCGGGAGTAGGGAATGAGCAGTTCTTC.

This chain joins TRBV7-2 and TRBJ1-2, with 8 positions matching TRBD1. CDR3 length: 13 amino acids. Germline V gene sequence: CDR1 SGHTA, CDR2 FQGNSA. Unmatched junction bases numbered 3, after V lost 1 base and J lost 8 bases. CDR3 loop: CASSLETGGGYTF. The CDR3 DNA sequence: TGTGCCAGCAGCTTAGAAACAGGGGGAGGCTACACCTTC.

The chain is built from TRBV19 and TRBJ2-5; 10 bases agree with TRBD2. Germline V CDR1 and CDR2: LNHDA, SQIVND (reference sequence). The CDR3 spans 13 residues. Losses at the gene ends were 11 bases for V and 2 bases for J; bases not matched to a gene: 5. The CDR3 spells CAAGTSVQETQYF. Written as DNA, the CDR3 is TGTGCCGCCGGGACTAGCGTTCAAGAGACCCAGTACTTC.

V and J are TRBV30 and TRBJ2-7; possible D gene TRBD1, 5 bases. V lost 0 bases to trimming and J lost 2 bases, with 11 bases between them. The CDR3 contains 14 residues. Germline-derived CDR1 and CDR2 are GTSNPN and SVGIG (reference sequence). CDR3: CAWSVRIGAYEQYF. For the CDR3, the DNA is TGTGCCTGGAGTGTACGGATAGGGGCCTACGAGCAGTACTTC.

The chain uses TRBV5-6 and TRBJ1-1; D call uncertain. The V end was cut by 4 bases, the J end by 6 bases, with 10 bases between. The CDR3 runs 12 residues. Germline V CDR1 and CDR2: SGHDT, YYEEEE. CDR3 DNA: TGTGCCAGCAGCACTAGAGTAGCTGAAGCTTTCTTT. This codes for CASSTRVAEAFF.

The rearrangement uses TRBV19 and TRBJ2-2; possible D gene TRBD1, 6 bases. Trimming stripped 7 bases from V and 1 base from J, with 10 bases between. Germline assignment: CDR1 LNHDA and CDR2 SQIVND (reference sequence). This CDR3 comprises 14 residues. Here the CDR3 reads CASTPDRNTGELFF. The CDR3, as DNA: TGTGCCAGTACTCCGGACAGGAACACCGGGGAGCTGTTTTTT.

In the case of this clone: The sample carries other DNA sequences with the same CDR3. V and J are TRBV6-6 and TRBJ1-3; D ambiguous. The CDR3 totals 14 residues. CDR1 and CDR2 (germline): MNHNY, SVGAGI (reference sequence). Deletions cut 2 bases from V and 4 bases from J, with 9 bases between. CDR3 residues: CASSYLTGGNTIYF. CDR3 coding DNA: TGTGCCAGCAGTTACCTGACTGGGGGAAACACCATATATTTT.

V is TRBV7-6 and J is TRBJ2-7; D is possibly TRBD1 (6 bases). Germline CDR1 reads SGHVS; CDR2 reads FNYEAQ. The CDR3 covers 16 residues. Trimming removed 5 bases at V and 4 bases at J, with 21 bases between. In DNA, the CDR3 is TGTGCCAGCAGCCCAGGGGCCGGGACCCACTCTTACGAGCAGTACTTC. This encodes CASSPGAGTHSYEQYF.

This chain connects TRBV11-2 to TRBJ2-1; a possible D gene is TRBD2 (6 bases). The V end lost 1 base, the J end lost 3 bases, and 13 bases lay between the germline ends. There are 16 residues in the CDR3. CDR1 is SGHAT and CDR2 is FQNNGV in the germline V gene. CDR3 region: CASSLVFAGNYNEQFF. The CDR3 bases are TGTGCCAGCAGCTTAGTTTTTGCGGGGAACTACAATGAGCAGTTCTTC.

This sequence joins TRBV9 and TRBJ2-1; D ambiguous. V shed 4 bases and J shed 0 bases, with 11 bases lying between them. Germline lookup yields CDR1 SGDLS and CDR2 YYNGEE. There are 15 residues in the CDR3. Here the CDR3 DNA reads TGTGCCAGCAGCCTCACTTGGAGCTCCTACAATGAGCAGTTCTTC. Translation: CASSLTWSSYNEQFF.

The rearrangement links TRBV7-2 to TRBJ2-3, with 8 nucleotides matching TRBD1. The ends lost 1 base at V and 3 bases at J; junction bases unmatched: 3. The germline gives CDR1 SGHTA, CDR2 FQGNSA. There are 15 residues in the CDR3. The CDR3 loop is CASSLEGQVTDTQYF. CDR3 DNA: TGTGCCAGCAGCTTAGAGGGACAGGTTACAGATACGCAGTATTTT.

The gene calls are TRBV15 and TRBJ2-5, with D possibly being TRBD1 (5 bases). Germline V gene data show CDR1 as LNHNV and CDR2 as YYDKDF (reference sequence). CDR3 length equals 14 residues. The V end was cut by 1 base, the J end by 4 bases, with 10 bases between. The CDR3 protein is CATSRGRVGETQYF. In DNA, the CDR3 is TGTGCCACCAGCAGAGGCAGGGTGGGAGAGACCCAGTACTTC.

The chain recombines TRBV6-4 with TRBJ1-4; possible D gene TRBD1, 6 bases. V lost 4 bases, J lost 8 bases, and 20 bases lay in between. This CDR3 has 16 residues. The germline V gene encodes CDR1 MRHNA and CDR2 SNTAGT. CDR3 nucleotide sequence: TGTGCCAGCAGTGCCGCCTGGACAGCCTCTAGGGAAAAACTGTTTTTT. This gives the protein CASSAAWTASREKLFF.

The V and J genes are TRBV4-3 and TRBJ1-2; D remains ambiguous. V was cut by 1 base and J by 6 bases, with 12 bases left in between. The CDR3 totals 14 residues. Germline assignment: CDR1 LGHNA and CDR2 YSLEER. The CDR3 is CASSQVEGSDGYTF. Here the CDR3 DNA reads TGCGCCAGCAGCCAAGTCGAGGGCTCTGATGGCTACACCTTC.

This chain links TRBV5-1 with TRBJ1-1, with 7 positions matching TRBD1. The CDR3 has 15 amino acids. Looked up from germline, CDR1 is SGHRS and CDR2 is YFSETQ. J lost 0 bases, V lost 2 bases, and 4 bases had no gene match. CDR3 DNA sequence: TGCGCCAGCAGCTTCAGACAGGGTGTGAACACTGAAGCTTTCTTT. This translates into CASSFRQGVNTEAFF.

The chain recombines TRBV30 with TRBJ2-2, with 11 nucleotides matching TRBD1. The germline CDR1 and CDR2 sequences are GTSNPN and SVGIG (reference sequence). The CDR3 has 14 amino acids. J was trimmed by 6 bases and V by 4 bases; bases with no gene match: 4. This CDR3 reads CAWIEGQGAGELFF. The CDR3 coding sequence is TGTGCCTGGATAGAGGGACAGGGGGCCGGGGAGCTGTTTTTT. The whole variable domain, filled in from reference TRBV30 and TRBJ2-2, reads SQTIHQWPATLVQPVGSPLSLECTVEGTSNPNLYWYRQAAGRGLQLLFYSVGIGQISSEVPQNLSASRPQDRQFILSSKKLLLSDSGFYLCAWIEGQGAGELFFGEGSRLTVL.

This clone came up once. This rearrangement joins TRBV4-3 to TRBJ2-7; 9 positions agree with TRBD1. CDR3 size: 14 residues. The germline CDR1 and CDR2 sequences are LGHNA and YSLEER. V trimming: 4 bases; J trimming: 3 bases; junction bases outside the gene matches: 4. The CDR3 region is CASSPGQGNYEQYF. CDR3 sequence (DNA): TGCGCCAGCAGCCCGGGACAGGGCAACTACGAGCAGTACTTC.

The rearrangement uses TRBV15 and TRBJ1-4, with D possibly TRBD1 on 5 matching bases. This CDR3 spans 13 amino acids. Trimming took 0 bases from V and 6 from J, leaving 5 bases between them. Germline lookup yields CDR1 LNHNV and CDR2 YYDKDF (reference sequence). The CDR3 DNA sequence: TGTGCCACCAGCAGAGAAGGGGATGAAAAACTGTTTTTT. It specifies CATSREGDEKLFF. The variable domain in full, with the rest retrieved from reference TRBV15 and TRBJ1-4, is DAMVIQNPRYQVTQFGKPVTLSCSQTLNHNVMYWYQQKSSQAPKLLFHYYDKDFNNEADTPDNFQSRRPNTSFCFLDIRSPGLGDTAMYLCATSREGDEKLFFGSGTQLSVL.

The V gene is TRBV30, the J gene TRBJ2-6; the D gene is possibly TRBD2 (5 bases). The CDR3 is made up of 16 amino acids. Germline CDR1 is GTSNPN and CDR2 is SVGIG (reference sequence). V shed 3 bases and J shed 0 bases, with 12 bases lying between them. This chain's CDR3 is CAWRADGLSGANVLTF. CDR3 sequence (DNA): TGTGCCTGGAGGGCAGACGGACTCTCTGGGGCCAACGTCCTGACTTTC.

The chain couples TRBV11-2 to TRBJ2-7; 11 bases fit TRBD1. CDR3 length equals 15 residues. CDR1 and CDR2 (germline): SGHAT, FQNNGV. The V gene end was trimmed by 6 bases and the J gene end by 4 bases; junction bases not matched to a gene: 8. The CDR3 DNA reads TGTGCCAGCAGATACGACGGGACAGGGGGTTACGAGCAGTACTTC. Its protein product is CASRYDGTGGYEQYF.

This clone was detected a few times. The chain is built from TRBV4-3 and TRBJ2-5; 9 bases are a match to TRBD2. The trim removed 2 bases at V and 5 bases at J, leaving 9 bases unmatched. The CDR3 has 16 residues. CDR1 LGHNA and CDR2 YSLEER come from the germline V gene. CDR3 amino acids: CASSQSTASGVETQYF. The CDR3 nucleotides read TGCGCCAGCAGCCAAAGTACGGCTAGCGGGGTGGAGACCCAGTACTTC.

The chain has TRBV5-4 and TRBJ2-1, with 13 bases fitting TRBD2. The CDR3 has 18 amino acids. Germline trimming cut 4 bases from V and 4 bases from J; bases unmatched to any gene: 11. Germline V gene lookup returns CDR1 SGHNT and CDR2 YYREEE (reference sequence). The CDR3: CASSPLLTTSGGYNEQFF. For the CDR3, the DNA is TGTGCCAGCAGCCCTCTTCTGACGACTAGCGGGGGGTACAATGAGCAGTTCTTC.

The CDR3 nucleotides are TGCGCCAGCAGCTTGGTCGGGGGCTACAATGAGCAGTTCTTC. This encodes CASSLVGGYNEQFF. V and J are TRBV5-1 and TRBJ2-1, with D perhaps matching TRBD2 (6 bases). Germline CDR1 is SGHRS and CDR2 is YFSETQ. CDR3 size: 14 residues. Trimming pared 0 bases from V and 3 bases from J, leaving 7 bases between. Drawing the rest from reference TRBV5-1 and TRBJ2-1, the complete variable domain is KAGVTQTPRYLIKTRGQQVTLSCSPISGHRSVSWYQQTPGQGLQFLFEYFSETQRNKGNFPGRFSGRQFSNSRSEMNVSTLELGDSALYLCASSLVGGYNEQFFGPGTRLTVL.

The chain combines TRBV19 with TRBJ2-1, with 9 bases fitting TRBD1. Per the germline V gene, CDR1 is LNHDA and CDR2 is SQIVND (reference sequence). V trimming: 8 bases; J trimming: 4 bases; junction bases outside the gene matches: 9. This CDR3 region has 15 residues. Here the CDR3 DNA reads TGTGCCAGTCTGAAACAGGGGGCGGGTTACAATGAGCAGTTCTTC. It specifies CASLKQGAGYNEQFF.